This TCR beta chain comes out of a study of CD8 T cells in ankylosing spondylitis. Comment on this clonotype: Its antigen is undetermined.

V shed 4 bases and J shed 3 bases, with 16 bases lying between them. This CDR3 spans 16 amino acids. Study conclusions and caveats: Blood of patients with ankylosing spondylitis appeared to be characterized by a TCR beta motif of several highly homologous variants.

For TCR beta, libraries came from quantitative 5'-RACE with molecular barcodes. TCRdb passed the 5' RACE reads through MiXCR, listing each CDR3 protein once. The sample carries around 250,000 distinct CDR3 sequences, roughly 32% recorded once. The chain is built from TRBV12-3 or TRBV12-4 and TRBJ1-5, with a weak D call TRBD1 (6 bases). The receptor was isolated from a male donor with ankylosing spondylitis or in good health (not recorded which). Sequences were obtained from blood, either unsorted or a sorted T cell fraction (not recorded which). The CDR3 here is CASSSRTVEDNQPQHF. CDR3 bases: TGTGCCAGCAGTTCACGGACAGTGGAGGACAATCAGCCCCAGCATTTT.